These 17 T cell receptor beta chains were all obtained from the same sample, sequenced in a study of patients and donors after allogeneic stem cell transplantation. TCRdb re-called the RT-PCR reads through MiXCR, storing one row per CDR3 protein. The profile shows 900,000 to 1,000,000 distinct CDR3 sequences, about a sixth of them singletons. The sequenced sample consisted of blood, either unsorted or a sorted T cell fraction (not recorded which). The receptors shown here come from a human donor who was either an allogeneic HSCT recipient or a stem cell or donor lymphocyte infusion donor (not recorded which). It is not recorded whose cells these are; they may come from a transplant donor.

This clonotype has just a few counts. The chain employs TRBV27 and TRBJ2-7, with TRBD1 as a possible D gene (5 bases). Germline V gives CDR1 MNHEY, CDR2 SMNVEV (reference sequence). The ends were cut back, 6 bases at V and 3 bases at J, with 18 bases in the middle. This CDR3 contains 15 residues. The CDR3 reads CASRIKTDRDYEQYF. The CDR3 coding sequence is TGTGCCAGCAGGATTAAGACAGATAGGGACTACGAGCAGTACTTC.

The chain is built from TRBV7-9 and TRBJ2-7; tentative D call: TRBD1 (5 bases). Germline CDR1 is SEHNR and CDR2 is FQNEAQ (reference sequence). The V gene lost 0 bases and the J gene lost 0 bases, with 12 bases spanning the gap. The CDR3 loop spans 16 amino acids. CDR3 amino acids: CASSLAGMDISYEQYF. The CDR3 coding sequence is TGTGCCAGCAGCTTAGCGGGGATGGACATCTCCTACGAGCAGTACTTC.

This rearrangement joins TRBV20-1 to TRBJ1-1, with D perhaps TRBD1 (5 bases). V lost 2 bases and J 2 bases, leaving 12 bases between the germline ends. The length of the CDR3 is 14 residues. Germline assignment: CDR1 DFQATT and CDR2 SNEGSKA (reference sequence). The CDR3 is CSARNRFPNTEAFF. As DNA, the CDR3 is TGCAGTGCTAGAAACAGGTTCCCCAACACTGAAGCTTTCTTT.

This clonotype was seen repeatedly, ten times or more. The J gene is TRBJ2-7, the V gene TRBV7-2; no firm D call. CDR3 size: 13 residues. Germline loops: CDR1 SGHTA, CDR2 FQGNSA. V was clipped by 1 base and J by 2 bases, with 6 bases between them. CDR3 nucleotides: TGTGCCAGCAGCTTAGATAACCCCTACGAGCAGTACTTC. Its translation is CASSLDNPYEQYF.

This clonotype was counted between two and nine times. The chain is built from TRBV5-1 and TRBJ1-2; no reliable D call. Germline V lookup: CDR1 SGHRS, CDR2 YFSETQ. This CDR3 contains 15 residues. V was cut by 2 bases and J by 0 bases, with 11 bases left in between. This chain's CDR3 is CASSFVPGPNYGYTF. DNA for the CDR3: TGCGCCAGCAGCTTCGTGCCAGGACCTAACTATGGCTACACCTTC. Drawing the rest from reference TRBV5-1 and TRBJ1-2, the complete variable domain is KAGVTQTPRYLIKTRGQQVTLSCSPISGHRSVSWYQQTPGQGLQFLFEYFSETQRNKGNFPGRFSGRQFSNSRSEMNVSTLELGDSALYLCASSFVPGPNYGYTFGSGTRLTVV.

The chain recombines TRBV12-3 or TRBV12-4 with TRBJ1-2; unclear D gene. Trimming pared 8 bases from V and 7 bases from J, leaving 11 bases between. The CDR3 extends over 11 amino acids. Here the CDR3 DNA reads TGTGCCAGCGCACTCGTGGGTGGCTACACCTTC. Protein product: CASALVGGYTF.

The table lists this clonotype with a few counts. V usage is TRBV5-5 and J usage is TRBJ2-7, with 7 bases that match TRBD2. Germline CDR1 and CDR2: SGHKS and YYEKEE (reference sequence). Germline trimming cut 6 bases from V and 5 bases from J; bases unmatched to any gene: 8. CDR3 length equals 13 residues. The CDR3 nucleotides are TGTGCCAGCACCCCTCCGGGGGGTCACGAGCAGTACTTC. The encoded protein is CASTPPGGHEQYF.

In this sample, this clonotype turned up a few times. This rearrangement joins TRBV24-1 to TRBJ2-1; 11 bases are shared with TRBD2. Germline trimming cut 3 bases from V and 2 bases from J; bases unmatched to any gene: 2. Germline V gene lookup returns CDR1 KGHDR and CDR2 SFDVKD. The CDR3 loop spans 16 amino acids. CDR3 DNA: TGTGCCACCAGTGATGGGACTAGCGGCACCTACAATGAGCAGTTCTTC. It encodes CATSDGTSGTYNEQFF.

This clonotype has a handful of counts. This chain uses TRBV5-4 with TRBJ2-7, with 10 bases aligning to TRBD1. This CDR3 is 14 amino acids long. The germline CDR1 and CDR2 sequences are SGHNT and YYREEE (reference sequence). V lost 2 bases and J lost 8; bases outside the gene matches: 7. Written as DNA, the CDR3 is TGTGCCAGCAGCTTTTCGGGACAGGGGTTGAAGCAGTACTTC. Translation: CASSFSGQGLKQYF.

This clonotype was recorded a few times. The chain recombines TRBV6-2 or TRBV6-3 with TRBJ2-3; either TRBD1 or TRBD2 may supply D (6 bases each). The CDR3 is 14 residues long. V lost 4 bases and J 5 bases, leaving 13 bases between the germline ends. Germline V CDR1 and CDR2: MNHEY, SVGEGT. The DNA for the CDR3 is TGTGCCAGCAGTTGGTCGGGGGCGGAAGATACGCAGTATTTT. This encodes CASSWSGAEDTQYF.

This clonotype came up once. The gene calls are TRBV11-2 and TRBJ2-7; 8 bases agree with TRBD2. The V gene's germline CDR1 is SGHAT and CDR2 FQNNGV. Unmatched junction bases numbered 12, after V lost 6 bases and J lost 5 bases. CDR3 length equals 15 residues. CDR3 nucleotide sequence: TGTGCCAGCAGAAAACCGGGACTAGTTCCTCACGAGCAGTACTTC. It translates to CASRKPGLVPHEQYF.

The sample holds many counts of this clonotype. The V and J genes are TRBV6-5 and TRBJ2-7, with D perhaps matching TRBD2 (5 bases). The germline CDR1 and CDR2 sequences are MNHEY and SVGAGI. Deletions cut 2 bases from V and 4 bases from J, with 6 bases between. The CDR3 is made up of 12 amino acids. The CDR3 loop reads CASSYPGYEQYF. CDR3 nucleotides: TGTGCCAGCAGTTACCCGGGATACGAGCAGTACTTC.

The chain links TRBV4-1 to TRBJ2-3; the D is unclear. V was clipped by 0 bases and J by 4 bases, with 11 bases between them. Germline CDR1 MGHRA, CDR2 YSYEKL. The CDR3 length is 15 residues. The CDR3 DNA follows: TGCGCCAGCAGCCAAGAAAGGGCTAGGGCAGATACGCAGTATTTT. Translated: CASSQERARADTQYF.

The chain couples TRBV24-1 to TRBJ2-3; 8 bases are shared with TRBD1. Germline CDR1 reads KGHDR; CDR2 reads SFDVKD. With 7 bases clipped from V and 0 bases from J, the junction kept 5 bases outside the gene matches. The CDR3 spans 15 residues. CDR3 nucleotide sequence: TGTGCCACCAGCACCCGGGACAGGAGCACAGATACGCAGTATTTT. It encodes CATSTRDRSTDTQYF.

This clonotype was observed a few times. J is TRBJ2-3 and V is TRBV20-1, with D unclear. Germline-derived CDR1 and CDR2 are DFQATT and SNEGSKA (reference sequence). Trimming cost V 7 bases and J 4 bases, with 15 bases left between them. This CDR3 is 13 amino acids long. The chain's CDR3 is CSVGLFAPDTQYF. CDR3 in DNA: TGCAGTGTCGGTCTCTTCGCCCCAGATACGCAGTATTTT.

The chain recombines TRBV7-2 with TRBJ1-5; a weak D match, TRBD1 (5 bases). From germline, CDR1 is SGHTA and CDR2 FQGNSA. Trimming removed 6 bases from V and 7 bases from J, with 22 bases in between. This CDR3 region has 16 residues. The CDR3 bases are TGTGCCAGCAGGGAAAAGCACAGCTCCGAGGGGCAGCCCCAGCATTTT. The encoded protein is CASREKHSSEGQPQHF.

This clonotype was seen a few times. The V gene is TRBV7-3, the J gene TRBJ2-2, with 8 bases matching TRBD2. Germline CDR1 reads SGHTA; CDR2 reads FQGTGA. V lost 0 bases to trimming and J lost 6 bases; unmatched junction nucleotides: 9. The CDR3 runs 17 residues. DNA for the CDR3: TGTGCCAGCAGCTTAACGTGGGGGACTAGTGCCGCCGGGGAGCTGTTTTTT. Protein sequence: CASSLTWGTSAAGELFF.